One sample yielded the 15 T cell receptor beta chains listed below, sequenced in a study of CD8 T cells in ankylosing spondylitis. In TCRdb, the 5' RACE reads were re-called with MiXCR into one record per CDR3 protein. The sample includes around 39,000 distinct CDR3 sequences, approximately 15% of them seen just once. Input material: blood. These receptors were obtained from a male donor with ankylosing spondylitis or in good health (not recorded which).

This clonotype was found a few times. This sequence joins TRBV20-1 and TRBJ2-3; a weak D match, TRBD1 (6 bases). Per germline, CDR1 DFQATT and CDR2 SNEGSKA (reference sequence). V lost 5 bases and J 2 bases, leaving 11 bases between the germline ends. The CDR3 is made up of 13 amino acids. DNA of the CDR3: TGCAGTGCTGATGCAGGGGACACAGATACGCAGTATTTT. Protein product: CSADAGDTDTQYF.

The CDR3 DNA reads as TGCAGCGTTGGATGGGCGGGTGAAGCTTTCTTT. This translates into CSVGWAGEAFF. The J gene is TRBJ1-1, the V gene TRBV29-1; D unresolved. The CDR3 consists of 11 residues. V dropped 4 bases and J dropped 7 bases, with 10 bases sitting between them. Germline CDR1 reads SQVTM; CDR2 reads ANQGSEA.

This chain joins TRBV6-5 and TRBJ2-2; 13 nucleotides align to TRBD2. V lost 5 bases, J lost 7 bases, and 10 bases stayed unmatched. This CDR3 comprises 17 residues. In germline, CDR1 is MNHEY, CDR2 SVGAGI. This CDR3 reads CASSRTSGRVLGGELFF. CDR3 in DNA: TGTGCCAGCAGTCGCACTAGCGGGAGGGTTCTAGGCGGGGAGCTGTTTTTT.

The chain joins TRBV6-6 to TRBJ2-1; 8 bases match TRBD2. CDR1 and CDR2 from the germline V gene are MNHNY and SVGAGI (reference sequence). Trimming at V came to 6 bases and at J to 4 bases, leaving 8 bases not matched to a gene. The CDR3 covers 15 residues. CDR3 residues: CASSPLSGEYNEQFF. The CDR3 DNA is TGTGCCAGCAGCCCCCTTAGCGGGGAGTACAATGAGCAGTTCTTC.

The chain is built from TRBV11-2 and TRBJ2-3; D uncertain. V shed 5 bases and J shed 3 bases, with 15 bases lying between them. Germline assignment: CDR1 SGHAT and CDR2 FQNNGV. This CDR3 has 15 residues. DNA for the CDR3: TGTGCCAGCAGCCCCCGGGTAGAGTGGACAGATACGCAGTATTTT. Translation: CASSPRVEWTDTQYF.

The chain combines TRBV20-1 with TRBJ2-7; 12 bases are shared with TRBD2. The CDR3 spans 16 residues. V lost 2 bases, J lost 1 base, and 6 bases stayed unmatched. The germline V gene encodes CDR1 DFQATT and CDR2 SNEGSKA (reference sequence). This chain's CDR3 is CSARSTSGRGSYEQYF. The CDR3, as DNA: TGCAGTGCTAGATCGACTAGCGGGAGAGGGTCCTACGAGCAGTACTTC.

CDR3 DNA: TGTGCCAGCAGCCCGGGGACTAGCGGGAGTTACAATGAGCAGTTCTTC. Amino acids: CASSPGTSGSYNEQFF. The chain recombines TRBV7-2 with TRBJ2-1, with 14 nucleotides matching TRBD2. The CDR3 runs 16 residues. V lost 5 bases to trimming and J lost 4 bases; unmatched junction nucleotides: 4. Germline values: CDR1 SGHTA, CDR2 FQGNSA.

V usage is TRBV2 and J usage is TRBJ2-3; 9 bases are shared with TRBD1. The CDR3 totals 15 residues. The germline gives CDR1 SNHLY, CDR2 FYNNEI. V gave up 7 bases and J gave up 3 bases; unmatched junction bases: 8. CDR3 nucleotides: TGTGCCAGCAAATATCCCGGGACAGGGACAGATACGCAGTATTTT. Translated: CASKYPGTGTDTQYF.

The V and J genes are TRBV6-4 and TRBJ2-2, with D tentatively TRBD1 (6 bases). The CDR3 runs to 12 residues. Per germline, CDR1 MRHNA and CDR2 SNTAGT. Deletions cut 8 bases from V and 6 bases from J, with 10 bases between. The CDR3: CASGHRAGELFF. Here the CDR3 DNA reads TGTGCCAGCGGCCACAGGGCCGGGGAGCTGTTTTTT.

The chain couples TRBV12-3 or TRBV12-4 to TRBJ1-5; the D gene is possibly TRBD1 (6 bases). There are 12 residues in the CDR3. Trimming shortened V by 5 bases and J by 6 bases, and 8 bases separated the two germline ends. In DNA form, the CDR3 reads TGTGCCAGCAGTCCGGGGGCTCAGCCCCAGCATTTT. Protein product: CASSPGAQPQHF.

This clonotype occurred once. The chain couples TRBV20-1 to TRBJ2-3, with 7 bases lining up with TRBD1. Germline V lookup: CDR1 DFQATT, CDR2 SNEGSKA (reference sequence). V was pared by 3 bases and J by 2 bases, with 2 bases of the junction left unmatched. The CDR3 has 13 residues. Here the CDR3 DNA reads TGCAGTGCTAGGACAGGGATCACAGATACGCAGTATTTT. It is translated as CSARTGITDTQYF.

The chain uses TRBV6-2 or TRBV6-3 and TRBJ2-2; the match to TRBD1 covers 8 bases. Germline V CDR1 and CDR2: MNHEY, SVGEGT. The CDR3 spans 15 residues. V shed 7 bases and J 4 bases; nucleotides not matched to a gene: 8. CDR3 DNA sequence: TGTGCCAGCAAACCAGGGACAGGACGCACCGGGGAGCTGTTTTTT. It translates to CASKPGTGRTGELFF.

V and J are TRBV7-9 and TRBJ2-2, with TRBD2 as a possible D gene (5 bases). The CDR3 is made up of 16 amino acids. Per the germline V gene, CDR1 is SEHNR and CDR2 is FQNEAQ (reference sequence). The germline V and J ends were trimmed by 10 bases and 3 bases, with 21 bases remaining between them. CDR3 in DNA: TGTGCCATTACTAGTCGGGTCGTCGGGGACACCGGGGAGCTGTTTTTT. This gives the protein CAITSRVVGDTGELFF.

This sequence joins TRBV27 and TRBJ1-6, with D maybe TRBD1 (5 bases). The CDR3 totals 14 residues. Germline CDR1 is MNHEY and CDR2 is SMNVEV (reference sequence). V lost 4 bases to trimming and J lost 6 bases, with 10 bases between them. The CDR3 DNA reads TGTGCCAGCAGTTACGGGGGTGGTAATTCACCCCTCCACTTT. Translated: CASSYGGGNSPLHF.

This clonotype turned up a few times. The chain carries TRBV5-1 and TRBJ1-1; D is undetermined. Germline loops: CDR1 SGHRS, CDR2 YFSETQ. CDR3 size: 15 residues. Trimming left V 2 bases short and J 5 bases short, with 16 bases between. The CDR3 DNA reads TGCGCCAGCAGCTTAGTTTATGGGAGTCGTACTGAAGCTTTCTTT. Its protein product is CASSLVYGSRTEAFF. Full variable domain (outside the CDR3, taken from reference TRBV5-1 and TRBJ1-1): KAGVTQTPRYLIKTRGQQVTLSCSPISGHRSVSWYQQTPGQGLQFLFEYFSETQRNKGNFPGRFSGRQFSNSRSEMNVSTLELGDSALYLCASSLVYGSRTEAFFGQGTRLTVV.